This T cell receptor beta chain was identified during a study of T cells after yellow fever vaccination. Study-wide points: Subsequent to the booster, the majority of primary-vaccination clones reappeared (under 98% CD4, 88% CD8).

Making TCR cDNA involved 5'RACE template switching, which added UMIs and a universal primer site. A single record per CDR3 protein comes from TCRdb applying MiXCR to the 5' RACE reads. The table records some 320,000 distinct CDR3 sequences, around 10% of them present only once. The CDR3 contains 17 residues. Germline assignment: CDR1 LGHNA and CDR2 YSLEER. V was clipped by 3 bases and J by 3 bases; unmatched bases: 7. This clonotype showed up many times. Antigen: not known. Sequenced here: CD4+ T cells sorted from PBMCs, sampled 45 days after the yellow fever booster vaccination. The V call is TRBV4-3, the J call TRBJ2-5, with 13 bases fitting TRBD2. This receptor was obtained from a man between 18 and 35 years old who received the YFV17D yellow fever vaccine. The CDR3 nucleotides read TGCGCCAGCAGCCAGAATGGACTAGCGGGGGCGGAAGAGACCCAGTACTTC. Translation gives CASSQNGLAGAEETQYF.